These T cell receptor delta chains were read from a single sample in a study of gamma-delta T cells after stem cell transplantation. TCRdb reprocessed the RT-PCR reads using CATT. Altogether a few thousand delta-chain clones are present, 20% to 25% being singletons, with the ten largest covering about 26%. Sequencing was performed on gamma-delta T cells. The source of these receptors is a human donor. It is not recorded whose cells these are; they may come from a transplant donor. Each CDR3 is given with its conserved first and last residue. D genes are given only for firm matches. Part of the rows lack a size; the others show once, few, many or a class for expanded clones.

medium-sized TRDJ3 TRDV2 NA TGTGCCTGTGACACCGTAGGGATTCCTCGCTCCTGGGACACCCGACAGATGTTTTTC CACDTVGIPRSWDTRQMFF
NA TRDJ4 TRDV1 TRDD3 TGTGCTCTTGGGGAACTACCCCCTCCGCCTTCTCCGCGTACTGGGGGATACACCCACAGACCCCTGATCTTT CALGELPPPPSPRTGGYTHRPLIF
medium-sized TRDJ3 TRDV3 TRDD3 TGTGCCCCCTTATCCACTGGGGGATACCCCTGGGACACCCGACAGATGTTTTTC CAPLSTGGYPWDTRQMFF
medium-sized TRDJ1 TRDV2 TRDD3 TGTGCCTGTGTGTCGCTGGGGGATACGCGTGCCGATAAACTCATCTTT CACVSLGDTRADKLIF
NA TRDJ1 TRDV2 TRDD3 TGTGCCTGTGACTCCCTTCGTACTGGGGGATACGACTTCGATAAACTCATCTTT CACDSLRTGGYDFDKLIF
medium-sized TRDJ1 TRDV2 TRDD3 TGTGCCTGTGACAAGCTGGGGGACCGGACGTACACCGATAAACTCATCTTT CACDKLGDRTYTDKLIF
few TRDJ1 TRDV2 NA TGTGCCTGTGACACCCTGTGCTGGGGAAACAACCACACCGATAAACTCATCTTT CACDTLCWGNNHTDKLIF
NA TRDJ1 TRDV3 TRDD3 TGTGCCTCCAACCTTCCGGTACTGGGGGATACACGCACCGATAAACTCATCTTT CASNLPVLGDTRTDKLIF
once TRDJ1 TRDV2 NA TGTGCCTGTGACACGATTGGGGAATGGGAGTCCGATAAACTCATCTTT CACDTIGEWESDKLIF
medium-sized TRDJ1 TRDV2 TRDD3 TGTGCCTGTGACACCGTTGGTCACTGGGGGCCCGATAAACTCATCTTT CACDTVGHWGPDKLIF
medium-sized TRDJ1 TRDV2 TRDD3 TGTGCCTGTGAACAACTCTCCGAGTGGGGGATACATAGCAAACTCATCTTT CACEQLSEWGIHSKLIF
medium-sized TRDJ1 TRDV3 NA TGTGCCTTTAGTTGGGGAGAGGCCGCCGCCCCGTACACCGATAAACTCATCTTT CAFSWGEAAAPYTDKLIF